This T cell receptor beta chain was profiled in a study of vaccination and CD4 T cells after COVID-19. The CDR3 spans 11 residues. V gave up 6 bases and J gave up 6 bases; unmatched junction bases: 4. Germline V gives CDR1 DFQATT, CDR2 SNEGSKA (reference sequence). This clonotype has more than one count but fewer than ten. Its antigen is not known. Stated treatment: roughly ten-day PBMC culture with coronavirus spike peptide pools or control peptides (ViraFEST assay). The Oncomine TCR Beta short-read assay was applied to DNA of cultured CD4+ T cells. TCRdb reprocessed the PCR reads via MiXCR and lists one record per CDR3 protein. The table records around 12,000 distinct CDR3 sequences, more than 45% of them present only once.

The TCR comes from a human donor who had recovered from COVID-19. Sequencing input: CD4+ T cells from blood, cultured in vitro. This rearrangement joins TRBV20-1 to TRBJ2-5; TRBD2 matches at 7 bases. CDR3 sequence: CSARGVKTQYF. The CDR3 DNA follows: TGCAGTGCACGGGGGGTAAAGACCCAGTACTTC.